This T cell receptor (beta chain) was captured by sequencing in a study of human T cells and chemical hapten exposure. The V gene lost 3 bases and the J gene lost 3 bases, with 11 bases spanning the gap. The CDR3 covers 15 residues. Germline lookup yields CDR1 KGHSH and CDR2 LQKENI. TCRdb processed the RACE reads anew with MiXCR; each CDR3 protein has one entry. The table lists about 82,000 distinct CDR3 sequences, around 11% of them singletons, with roughly 4% in the top ten. Many counts were recorded for this clonotype. The time point is: patch test 1, 2 weeks after DPC sensitization. Treatment noted: therapeutic diphenylcyclopropenone sensitization with weekly scalp DPC.

The chain couples TRBV18 to TRBJ2-2; tentative D call: TRBD2 (6 bases). Sequenced here: whole blood, sampled in connection with sensitization to the hapten diphenylcyclopropenone (DPC). This TCR derives from a woman aged 50 to 60 with alopecia areata. Some clones in this sample may be carry-over from other donors' samples. This CDR3 is CASSPGRLDTGELFF. The CDR3 DNA reads as TGTGCCAGCTCACCGGGCAGACTAGACACCGGGGAGCTGTTTTTT.